The 13 T cell receptor beta chains in this list originate from one sample, sequenced in a study of OX40 agonist ivuxolimab in advanced cancers. The assay was immunoSEQ multiplex PCR, and TCRdb's table has in-frame clones only and misses some. The profile shows 85,000 to 120,000 clones, 90% of them singletons. Sequences were derived from CD4+ or CD8+ T cells sorted from blood, sampled in a trial of the OX40 agonist ivuxolimab. Receptors originate from an adult with an advanced solid tumor such as melanoma, head and neck, liver or kidney cancer.

This chain links TRBV7-2 with TRBJ2-3; 8 nucleotides align to TRBD2. The CDR3 sequence is 18 residues long. Trimming at V came to 5 bases and at J to 7 bases, leaving 20 bases not matched to a gene. Germline values: CDR1 SGHTA, CDR2 FQGNSA. CDR3 DNA: TGTGCCAGCAGCGGAAGGGAGGCTAGCGGGTCCCTTCGGTATACGCAGTATTTT. This gives the protein CASSGREASGSLRYTQYF.

The rearrangement links TRBV7-6 to TRBJ2-5; 7 nucleotides line up with TRBD1. TRBJ2-7 explains the end of the DNA better; the J call may be wrong. CDR1 and CDR2 from the germline V gene are SGHVS and FNYEAQ. The CDR3 runs to 15 residues. The CDR3 sequence: CASSPAGTGAYEQYF. DNA of the CDR3: TGTGCCAGCAGCCCCGCGGGCACAGGGGCCTACGAGCAGTACTTC.

The chain links TRBV30 to TRBJ2-7; D perhaps matches TRBD1 (5 bases). V lost 3 bases to trimming and J lost 2 bases, with 11 bases between them. The CDR3 runs 13 residues. Germline assignment: CDR1 GTSNPN and CDR2 SVGIG (reference sequence). Written as DNA, the CDR3 is TGTGCCTGGAGCGCAGGGCGGCCCTACGAGCAGTACTTC. The encoded protein is CAWSAGRPYEQYF.

The chain carries TRBV29-1 and TRBJ1-1; unclear D gene. V was cut by 8 bases and J by 3 bases, with 19 bases left in between. Germline CDR1 and CDR2: SQVTM and ANQGSEA. The CDR3 has 14 residues. The CDR3 sequence is CSSRGVNSYTEAFF. The CDR3, as DNA: TGCAGCTCCCGTGGGGTCAATTCTTACACTGAAGCTTTCTTT.

The J gene is TRBJ2-2, the V gene TRBV18, with D possibly TRBD1 on 7 matching bases. Germline values: CDR1 KGHSH, CDR2 LQKENI. The CDR3 has 16 amino acids. The V and J ends lost 2 bases and 0 bases respectively, with 10 bases between them. DNA for the CDR3: TGTGCCAGCTCACCAGGCGGGACAGCGAACACCGGGGAGCTGTTTTTT. Protein: CASSPGGTANTGELFF.

J is TRBJ2-2 and V is TRBV5-4; D not resolved. CDR1 is SGHNT, CDR2 YYREEE, per germline (reference sequence). The CDR3 totals 14 residues. Trimming took 4 bases from V and 4 from J, leaving 11 bases between them. DNA of the CDR3: TGTGCCAGCAGCCCCGGCTTCCCCACCGGGGAGCTGTTTTTT. Its translation is CASSPGFPTGELFF.

As regards this clone: The same CDR3 is also encoded by other DNA sequences in this sample. The chain recombines TRBV30 with TRBJ1-2; D uncertain. Germline CDR1 is GTSNPN and CDR2 is SVGIG (reference sequence). CDR3 length equals 13 residues. Trimming stripped 0 bases from V and 0 bases from J, with 5 bases between. The CDR3 spells CAWSVEANYGYTF. DNA for the CDR3: TGTGCCTGGAGTGTAGAGGCTAACTATGGCTACACCTTC.

The V gene is TRBV30, the J gene TRBJ2-2; no definite D call. V was pared by 4 bases and J by 7 bases, with 7 bases between. Germline loops: CDR1 GTSNPN, CDR2 SVGIG (reference sequence). The CDR3 runs to 11 residues. The CDR3 loop is CAWMIYGELFF. In nucleotides, the CDR3 is TGTGCCTGGATGATTTACGGGGAGCTGTTTTTT.

The CDR3 protein is CAWSVLQHQPQHF. Written as DNA, the CDR3 is TGTGCCTGGAGTGTACTCCAACATCAGCCCCAGCATTTT. The chain employs TRBV30 and TRBJ1-5; D gene unclear. Germline CDR1 and CDR2: GTSNPN and SVGIG (reference sequence). The CDR3 extends over 13 amino acids. V dropped 0 bases and J dropped 5 bases, with 8 bases sitting between them.

V is TRBV2 and J is TRBJ2-3; D perhaps matches TRBD1 (6 bases). Germline loops: CDR1 SNHLY, CDR2 FYNNEI. The CDR3 has 14 amino acids. The V end was cut by 7 bases, the J end by 5 bases, with 16 bases between. CDR3 in amino acids: CASTPTGTGDTQYF. CDR3 nucleotide sequence: TGTGCCAGCACCCCGACAGGCACCGGAGATACGCAGTATTTT.

About this clone itself: The junction does not match germline at one end; this may be a read error. The V call is TRBV6-1, the J call TRBJ1-3; perhaps TRBD1 as D (6 bases). Germline V gene data show CDR1 as MNHNS and CDR2 as SASEGT. The CDR3 spans 16 residues. In DNA form, the CDR3 reads TGTGCCAGCAGCGAAGGCAGGACAGTAGGTGGAAACACCATATATTTT. Translating it yields CASSEGRTVGGNTIYF.

The chain is built from TRBV6-4 and TRBJ1-1, with 8 bases aligning to TRBD1. Germline assignment: CDR1 MRHNA and CDR2 SNTAGT. The CDR3 runs to 14 residues. J lost 1 base, V lost 7 bases, and 5 bases had no gene match. CDR3 DNA sequence: TGTGCCAGCAAATTGGGACAGGAGAACACTGAAGCTTTCTTT. Protein product: CASKLGQENTEAFF.

The chain joins TRBV7-2 to TRBJ2-3; perhaps TRBD1 as D (5 bases). V lost 5 bases, J lost 4 bases, and 19 bases lay in between. This CDR3 is 16 amino acids long. The germline CDR1 and CDR2 sequences are SGHTA and FQGNSA. CDR3 DNA: TGTGCCAGCAGCCCCACGGTGACAGCGAGGCCAGATACGCAGTATTTT. Encoded protein: CASSPTVTARPDTQYF.